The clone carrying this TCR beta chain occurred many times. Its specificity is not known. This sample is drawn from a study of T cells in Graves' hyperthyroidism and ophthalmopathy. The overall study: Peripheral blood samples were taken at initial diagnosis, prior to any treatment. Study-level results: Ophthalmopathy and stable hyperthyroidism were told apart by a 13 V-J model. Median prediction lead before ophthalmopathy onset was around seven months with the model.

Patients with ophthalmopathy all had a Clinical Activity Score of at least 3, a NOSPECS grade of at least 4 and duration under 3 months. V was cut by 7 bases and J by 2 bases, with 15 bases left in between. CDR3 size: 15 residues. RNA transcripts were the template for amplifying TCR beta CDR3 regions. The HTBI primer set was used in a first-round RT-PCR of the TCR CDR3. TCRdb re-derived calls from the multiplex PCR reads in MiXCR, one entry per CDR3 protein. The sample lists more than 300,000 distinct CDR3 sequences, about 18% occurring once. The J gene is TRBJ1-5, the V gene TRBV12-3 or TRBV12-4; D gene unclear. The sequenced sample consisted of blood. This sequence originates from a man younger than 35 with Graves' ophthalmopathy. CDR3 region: CASTTGPGGNQPQHF. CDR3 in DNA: TGTGCCAGCACCACCGGGCCAGGAGGCAATCAGCCCCAGCATTTT.